This T cell receptor beta chain was observed in a study of blood T cell repertoires in COVID-19. Measured with immunoSEQ multiplex PCR; TCRdb has only the in-frame clones, and not every one. The data hold around 72,000 clones, with roughly 80% observed a single time. Trimming shortened V by 8 bases and J by 2 bases, and 10 bases separated the two germline ends. The CDR3 extends over 12 amino acids. Germline V gives CDR1 ENHRY, CDR2 SYGVKD. The receptor was derived from a woman aged 60-70 years with acute or convalescent COVID-19. Material for sequencing was peripheral blood. The chain recombines TRBV10-3 with TRBJ2-7; D might be TRBD2 (6 bases). CDR3 in DNA: TGTGCCATCGCGGGGTTAACCTACGAGCAGTACTTC. Its protein product is CAIAGLTYEQYF.